This T cell receptor (beta chain) was retrieved from a study of CD8+ T cells in alopecia areata. Across the whole study: Affected scalp percentage gauged treated patients' severity. Overall study findings and caveats: Tofacitinib significantly brought down scalp clonality and expanded CD8+ clones among top 100. Relative to normal scalp, lesional scalp, especially alopecia totalis/universalis, showed higher clonality.

This CDR3 comprises 14 residues. Trimming shortened V by 0 bases and J by 1 base, and 8 bases separated the two germline ends. Germline values: CDR1 GTSNPN, CDR2 SVGIG (reference sequence). RNA was extracted and reverse transcribed into cDNA as the sequencing template. Sequencing was performed with immunoSEQ multiplex PCR; in TCRdb, only in-frame clones are kept and a portion is missing. Here the sample spans about 200,000 clones, around three fifths being singletons. Note on this clone: Its antigen is unknown.

As for treatment: oral pan-JAK inhibitor, 5-10 mg twice daily. Punch biopsies of lesional scalp, plus peripheral blood, were taken from alopecia areata patients. The starting material was CD4+ T cells sorted from blood, obtained at week 24, from a patient treated with tofacitinib. The TCR originated in a human donor with alopecia areata. The V and J genes are TRBV30 and TRBJ2-3; maybe TRBD2 (6 bases). For the CDR3, the DNA is TGTGCCTGGAGTGTAAAGCGGGGCACAGATACGCAGTATTTT. It yields the protein CAWSVKRGTDTQYF.